These 27 T cell receptor beta chains came from one sample sequenced in a study of blood T cell repertoires in COVID-19. Some clones are missing from TCRdb's copy, which holds only in-frame ones; the method was immunoSEQ multiplex PCR. The table records tens of thousands of clones, 65% to 85% of them present only once. Sample: peripheral blood. These TCRs come from a woman older than 75 with active or convalescent COVID-19.

This chain joins TRBV2 and TRBJ2-1; 11 positions match TRBD2. The J segment lost 9 bases and the V segment lost 5 bases, leaving 9 bases of the junction unmatched. The CDR3 runs 15 residues. The germline CDR1 and CDR2 sequences are SNHLY and FYNNEI. The CDR3 sequence: CASSFVAGGPGEQFF. As DNA, the CDR3 is TGTGCCAGCAGTTTCGTAGCGGGAGGGCCCGGTGAGCAGTTCTTC. The full variable domain, with the rest looked up from reference TRBV2 and TRBJ2-1, is EPEVTQTPSHQVTQMGQEVILRCVPISNHLYFYWYRQILGQKVEFLVSFYNNEISEKSEIFDDQFSVERPDGSNFTLKIRSTKLEDSAMYFCASSFVAGGPGEQFFGPGTRLTVL.

The chain joins TRBV9 to TRBJ2-2; tentative D call: TRBD2 (7 bases). The germline V gene encodes CDR1 SGDLS and CDR2 YYNGEE. The CDR3 runs to 16 residues. Trimming removed 3 bases at V and 6 bases at J, with 18 bases between. CDR3 DNA: TGTGCCAGCAGCGGGCAGATGGGGGGGCACGCCGGGGAGCTGTTTTTT. Protein sequence: CASSGQMGGHAGELFF.

The chain links TRBV12-5 to TRBJ2-7; 8 nucleotides agree with TRBD2. After removal of 4 bases from V and 3 bases from J, the junction contained 8 bases not matched to a gene. CDR3 length equals 15 residues. Germline V CDR1 and CDR2: LGHNT, FRNRAP. CDR3 nucleotides: TGTGCTAGTGGTTCGACTAGCGTAGGGGGCTACGAGCAGTACTTC. Its protein is CASGSTSVGGYEQYF.

This chain connects TRBV4-3 to TRBJ2-7; TRBD2 aligns across 7 bases. Trimming took 1 base from V and 6 from J; bases not matched to a gene: 3. From germline, CDR1 is LGHNA and CDR2 YSLEER. The CDR3 loop spans 13 amino acids. CDR3 in DNA: TGCGCCAGCAGCCAAGGACTAGCTTTCGAGCAGTACTTC. This sequence encodes CASSQGLAFEQYF.

The V call is TRBV19, the J call TRBJ2-1; 10 bases are shared with TRBD2. Germline-derived CDR1 and CDR2 are LNHDA and SQIVND (reference sequence). This CDR3 has 14 amino acids. The ends lost 7 bases at V and 4 bases at J; junction bases unmatched: 4. CDR3 nucleotides: TGTGCCAGTACCCCTAGCGGGGGTTACAATGAGCAGTTCTTC. This sequence encodes CASTPSGGYNEQFF.

The J gene is TRBJ2-3, the V gene TRBV9; 7 positions agree with TRBD2. The V gene end was trimmed by 3 bases and the J gene end by 2 bases; junction bases not matched to a gene: 6. Germline CDR1 reads SGDLS; CDR2 reads YYNGEE. This CDR3 region has 15 residues. For the CDR3, the DNA is TGTGCCAGCAGCGGGGGCAGCGGGGACACAGATACGCAGTATTTT. It specifies CASSGGSGDTDTQYF.

The chain is built from TRBV2 and TRBJ2-3; a weak D match, TRBD1 (6 bases). Germline V gives CDR1 SNHLY, CDR2 FYNNEI. The CDR3 is 11 amino acids. CDR3: CVWGPTDTQYF. DNA of the CDR3: TGTGTCTGGGGGCCCACAGATACGCAGTATTTT.

The rearrangement links TRBV18 to TRBJ1-1, with D unclear. Per germline, CDR1 KGHSH and CDR2 LQKENI. Trimming cost V 4 bases and J 6 bases, with 9 bases left between them. The CDR3 loop spans 12 amino acids. The CDR3 region is CASSLDKPEAFF. CDR3 bases: TGTGCCAGCTCACTCGACAAACCTGAAGCTTTCTTT.

J is TRBJ1-2 and V is TRBV28; 7 bases align to TRBD1. V shed 5 bases, J shed 7 bases, and the junction held 10 bases outside the gene matches. Germline V CDR1 and CDR2: MDHEN, SYDVKM. CDR3 size: 14 residues. The CDR3 loop is CASSLQGPPGGYTF. In DNA, the CDR3 is TGTGCCAGCAGTCTACAGGGGCCCCCGGGTGGCTACACCTTC.

The chain combines TRBV30 with TRBJ1-4, with 9 nucleotides matching TRBD1. Germline-derived CDR1 and CDR2 are GTSNPN and SVGIG (reference sequence). The CDR3 contains 11 residues. Trimming took 5 bases from V and 8 from J; bases not matched to a gene: 0. CDR3 protein: CAWGTGEKLFF. In nucleotides, the CDR3 is TGTGCCTGGGGGACAGGGGAAAAACTGTTTTTT.

The chain is built from TRBV18 and TRBJ2-1; 9 bases map to TRBD1. The CDR3 has 15 amino acids. V was clipped by 6 bases and J by 2 bases; unmatched bases: 5. The V gene's germline CDR1 is KGHSH and CDR2 LQKENI. CDR3 residues: CASSRDRAAYNEQFF. CDR3 nucleotides: TGTGCCAGCTCGCGGGACAGGGCGGCCTACAATGAGCAGTTCTTC.

V gene TRBV7-9 combines with J gene TRBJ2-2, with a tentative D call TRBD2 (6 bases). CDR3 length equals 14 residues. The V end lost 4 bases, the J end lost 5 bases, and 11 bases lay between the germline ends. Germline assignment: CDR1 SEHNR and CDR2 FQNEAQ (reference sequence). The CDR3, as DNA: TGTGCCAGCAGCTCTAGCGAGCCTACCGGGGAGCTGTTTTTT. Protein product: CASSSSEPTGELFF.

The chain has TRBV2 and TRBJ2-5; maybe TRBD2 (6 bases). This CDR3 region has 15 residues. The germline gives CDR1 SNHLY, CDR2 FYNNEI. With 4 bases removed from V and 5 bases from J, the gap between germline ends came to 17 bases. Here the CDR3 reads CASSAGLTFGETQYF. The CDR3 nucleotides read TGTGCCAGCAGTGCCGGACTAACCTTCGGGGAGACCCAGTACTTC.

The chain recombines TRBV20-1 with TRBJ1-6, with D maybe TRBD1 (5 bases). Looked up from germline, CDR1 is DFQATT and CDR2 is SNEGSKA (reference sequence). This CDR3 has 14 amino acids. V shed 3 bases and J shed 7 bases, with 13 bases lying between them. CDR3 residues: CSASVPGGNSPLHF. Written as DNA, the CDR3 is TGCAGTGCTAGTGTACCCGGGGGAAATTCACCCCTCCACTTT.

This clone has a single count. The chain links TRBV6-1 to TRBJ1-1; D might be TRBD1 (6 bases). The V gene's germline CDR1 is MNHNS and CDR2 SASEGT. This CDR3 has 13 amino acids. In DNA, the CDR3 is TGTGCTATCAAGGGAGGGGGTAATACTGAAGCTTTCTTT. Amino acids: CAIKGGGNTEAFF.

This rearrangement joins TRBV30 to TRBJ1-2; D remains ambiguous. The CDR3 loop spans 14 amino acids. Trimming cost V 2 bases and J 4 bases, with 14 bases left between them. The V gene's germline CDR1 is GTSNPN and CDR2 SVGIG (reference sequence). The CDR3 DNA follows: TGTGCCTGGAGTAGCCAAAGCGGAGCCTATGGCTACACCTTC. Translated: CAWSSQSGAYGYTF.

The chain is built from TRBV29-1 and TRBJ2-2; D may be TRBD1 (5 bases). The CDR3 runs to 14 residues. V was pared by 2 bases and J by 2 bases, with 9 bases between. Germline CDR1 and CDR2: SQVTM and ANQGSEA. CDR3 residues: CSVERGGNTGELFF. The CDR3 region has the DNA TGCAGCGTTGAAAGGGGTGGTAACACCGGGGAGCTGTTTTTT.

The genes are TRBV15 and TRBJ2-7, with D possibly being TRBD1 (5 bases). In germline, CDR1 is LNHNV, CDR2 YYDKDF (reference sequence). V was cut by 1 base and J by 6 bases, with 16 bases left in between. The CDR3 consists of 15 residues. As DNA, the CDR3 is TGTGCCACCAGCAGAGTGGGGCAGGGATGGATCGAGCAGTACTTC. It specifies CATSRVGQGWIEQYF. Combining the CDR3 with reference TRBV15 and TRBJ2-7 gives the whole variable domain DAMVIQNPRYQVTQFGKPVTLSCSQTLNHNVMYWYQQKSSQAPKLLFHYYDKDFNNEADTPDNFQSRRPNTSFCFLDIRSPGLGDTAMYLCATSRVGQGWIEQYFGPGTRLTVT.

The chain links TRBV5-4 to TRBJ1-6; no reliable D call. Germline assignment: CDR1 SGHNT and CDR2 YYREEE (reference sequence). CDR3 size: 14 residues. Trimming left V 1 base short and J 6 bases short, with 8 bases between. The CDR3 DNA follows: TGTGCCAGCAGCTTGTTGCAGGTTAATTCACCCCTCCACTTT. Protein product: CASSLLQVNSPLHF.

The chain is built from TRBV3-1 (or the pseudogene TRBV3-2) and TRBJ2-1, with 9 bases matching TRBD2. The V segment lost 6 bases and the J segment 3 bases; nucleotides outside the gene matches: 6. This CDR3 is 15 amino acids long. Germline V lookup: CDR1 LGHDT, CDR2 YNNKEL (reference sequence). The CDR3 DNA reads TGTGCCAGCAGGAATCGACTAGCGGTCTACAATGAGCAGTTCTTC. Amino acid sequence: CASRNRLAVYNEQFF.

The V call is TRBV28, the J call TRBJ1-1, with a weak D call TRBD1 (5 bases). The CDR3 sequence is 16 residues long. Germline V gene data show CDR1 as MDHEN and CDR2 as SYDVKM. Trimming shortened V by 4 bases and J by 0 bases, and 15 bases separated the two germline ends. CDR3 protein: CASSSPGSSMNTEAFF. DNA of the CDR3: TGTGCCAGCAGTTCCCCAGGGTCTTCAATGAACACTGAAGCTTTCTTT.

This clone has at least ten counts. The same CDR3 also results from other DNA sequences found in this sample. This chain connects TRBV7-3 to TRBJ2-2; 8 bases agree with TRBD2. The V gene's germline CDR1 is SGHTA and CDR2 FQGTGA. The CDR3 is 16 amino acids. V dropped 4 bases and J dropped 4; count of bases not matched to a gene: 8. The CDR3 nucleotides are TGTGCCAGCAGCTGGCCGGGGGGGCGGATCACCGGGGAGCTGTTTTTT. This encodes CASSWPGGRITGELFF.

The chain uses TRBV6-5 and TRBJ2-2, with a weak D call TRBD2 (6 bases). Germline V gene sequence: CDR1 MNHEY, CDR2 SVGAGI. The CDR3 covers 14 residues. Trimming removed 7 bases at V and 2 bases at J, with 11 bases between. The CDR3 loop reads CASNRGLNTGELFF. The CDR3 region has the DNA TGTGCCAGCAACCGGGGACTTAACACCGGGGAGCTGTTTTTT.

Only one count was recorded for this clone. The chain joins TRBV3-1 (or the pseudogene TRBV3-2) to TRBJ2-7; TRBD2 matches at 10 bases. CDR3 length equals 15 residues. The germline gives CDR1 LGHDT, CDR2 YNNKEL (reference sequence). The V segment lost 4 bases and the J segment 7 bases; nucleotides outside the gene matches: 10. The CDR3 sequence is CASSPSSGGRREQYF. For the CDR3, the DNA is TGTGCCAGCAGCCCCTCTAGCGGGGGTAGGAGGGAGCAGTACTTC.

This clone is a singleton in its sample. The chain recombines TRBV3-1 (or the pseudogene TRBV3-2) with TRBJ2-5; 9 positions match TRBD2. Germline CDR1 and CDR2: LGHDT and YNNKEL (reference sequence). This CDR3 region has 13 residues. V was pared by 2 bases and J by 7 bases, with 2 bases of the junction left unmatched. The CDR3 spells CASSQRREGTQYF. CDR3 DNA sequence: TGTGCCAGCAGCCAAAGGCGGGAGGGGACCCAGTACTTC.

CDR3 residues: CASSKQGAETQYF. CDR3 DNA sequence: TGTGCCAGCTCAAAGCAGGGGGCTGAGACCCAGTACTTC. This rearrangement joins TRBV18 to TRBJ2-5; TRBD1 agrees at 8 bases. The CDR3 consists of 13 residues. Unmatched junction bases numbered 4, after V lost 5 bases and J lost 5 bases. CDR1 KGHSH and CDR2 LQKENI come from the germline V gene. The variable domain in full, completed from reference TRBV18 and TRBJ2-5, reads NAGVMQNPRHLVRRRGQEARLRCSPMKGHSHVYWYRQLPEEGLKFMVYLQKENIIDESGMPKERFSAEFPKEGPSILRIQQVVRGDSAAYFCASSKQGAETQYFGPGTRLLVL.

The chain uses TRBV28 and TRBJ2-1; 9 bases are a match to TRBD1. Looked up from germline, CDR1 is MDHEN and CDR2 is SYDVKM. Trimming at V came to 6 bases and at J to 6 bases, leaving 6 bases not matched to a gene. The CDR3 is 14 amino acids. The CDR3 region has the DNA TGTGCCAGCAGGCCGGGACAGGGAGGCAATGAGCAGTTCTTC. Amino acids: CASRPGQGGNEQFF.